This TCR beta chain is drawn from a study of blood T cell repertoires in COVID-19. In the study overall: Samples representing acute and convalescent COVID-19 were sourced from the United States, Italy and Spain. T cells, B-cell-depleted T cells, or PBMCs provided the cDNA or gDNA that served as material.

In the original processing: Reference gene primer amplification gave estimated nucleated cell counts. Libraries were prepared by immunoSEQ multiplex PCR; TCRdb keeps only in-frame clonotypes and omits some of them. V and J calls and clone size come straight from that table; D and trimming were deduced from the DNA. The sample carries about 150,000 clones, more than 75% recorded once. The junction had 2 bases not matched to a gene; V was cut back by 1 base and J by 1 base. This CDR3 has 15 amino acids. CDR1 and CDR2 from the germline V gene are SGHTA and FQGTGA. Ten or more counts support this clone. The clonotype originates from a man aged 60 to 75 with acute or convalescent COVID-19. V is TRBV7-3 and J is TRBJ2-3, with TRBD1 matching over 7 bases. The specimen sequenced was peripheral blood. CDR3 loop: CASSLIGQGTDTQYF. CDR3 bases: TGTGCCAGCAGCTTAATAGGACAGGGCACAGATACGCAGTATTTT.